The clone carrying this T cell receptor (beta chain) was seen ten or more times. Its target is unknown. Germline assignment: CDR1 SGHVS and CDR2 FNYEAQ. With 1 base removed from V and 4 bases from J, the gap between germline ends came to 8 bases. The CDR3 runs to 13 residues. The sample belongs to a study of CD8 T cells in ankylosing spondylitis. Study observations and caveats: CD8+ disease-linked clones were present at relatively low frequencies in blood.

TCRdb called the 5' RACE reads again in MiXCR, with one record for every CDR3 protein. The sample lists fewer than 350,000 distinct CDR3 sequences; around 10% were seen once. The chain is built from TRBV7-6 and TRBJ2-7; D may be TRBD2 (6 bases). The clonotype comes from a female donor with ankylosing spondylitis or in good health (not recorded which). Sequences were obtained from blood, either unsorted or a sorted T cell fraction (not recorded which). The CDR3 sequence is CASSLGREYEQYF. The CDR3 DNA is TGTGCCAGCAGCTTAGGGCGGGAATACGAGCAGTACTTC.